This T cell receptor beta chain was profiled in a study of tumor-infiltrating lymphocytes in primary liver carcinoma. Study in general: Sequencing of the samples generated roughly 3.65 to 7.5 million productive TCRbeta reads, with similar yields across tissue types.

The authors took blood RNA from unsorted whole blood and also extracted germline DNA. TCR beta cDNA was prepared out of 450 to 500 ng total RNA by means of a constant-region primer. Three nested multiplex PCR rounds, a slightly modified ARM-PCR method, built the TCR beta libraries. TRBV1-TRBV30 forward primers and a C-beta reverse primer were used in the first two PCR rounds, which each ran for approximately 11 cycles. TCRdb itself ran the multiplex PCR reads through MiXCR, one entry per CDR3 protein. The table shows 300,000 to 350,000 distinct CDR3 sequences, with nearly 60% occurring only once. Germline V gene lookup returns CDR1 SGHKS and CDR2 YYEKEE (reference sequence). J was trimmed by 8 bases and V by 2 bases; bases with no gene match: 7. The CDR3 totals 14 residues.

V usage is TRBV5-5 and J usage is TRBJ2-1, with 7 bases aligning to TRBD1. The origin of this receptor is a woman in her thirties with primary liver carcinoma and hepatitis B virus infection. Sequenced: peripheral blood. CDR3 DNA sequence: TGTGCCAGCAGCTTCCGGGTAACAGGGGATGAGCAGTTCTTC. Translated, it gives CASSFRVTGDEQFF.